The T cell receptor beta chain described here comes from a study of blood T cell repertoires in COVID-19. Study-level background: PBMCs, B-cell-depleted T cells, or T cells provided the cDNA or gDNA that made up the material.

Assay used: immunoSEQ multiplex PCR; TCRdb lists only in-frame clones, some missing. The sample yields tens of thousands of clones, 70% to 90% seen once. Trimming removed 0 bases from V and 8 bases from J, with 8 bases in between. The germline gives CDR1 LGHNA, CDR2 YNFKEQ. The CDR3 totals 14 residues. Sequences were obtained from peripheral blood. The chain joins TRBV4-2 to TRBJ1-6; D call uncertain. This receptor was taken from a man aged 50 to 60 with acute or convalescent COVID-19. CDR3 sequence (DNA): TGTGCCAGCAGCCAAGATCGGAGGGATTCACCCCTCCACTTT. Amino acids: CASSQDRRDSPLHF.